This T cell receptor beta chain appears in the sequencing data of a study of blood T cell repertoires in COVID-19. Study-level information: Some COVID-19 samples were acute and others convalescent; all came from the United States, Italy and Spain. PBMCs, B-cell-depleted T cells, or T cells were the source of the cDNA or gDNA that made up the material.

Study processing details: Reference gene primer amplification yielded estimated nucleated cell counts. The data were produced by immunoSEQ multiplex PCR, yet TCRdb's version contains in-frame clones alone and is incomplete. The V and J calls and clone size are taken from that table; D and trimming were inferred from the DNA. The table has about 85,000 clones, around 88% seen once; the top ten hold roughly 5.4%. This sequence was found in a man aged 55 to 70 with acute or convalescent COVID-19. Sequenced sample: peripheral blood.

CDR3 amino acids: CASQLRFSVVTEAFF. The CDR3 DNA sequence: TGTGCCAGCCAACTGCGTTTTTCGGTTGTCACTGAAGCTTTCTTT. The rearrangement joins TRBV7-8 to TRBJ1-1; D not certain. The germline gives CDR1 SGHVS, CDR2 FQNEAQ. The CDR3 loop spans 15 amino acids. Trimming took 8 bases from V and 4 from J, leaving 20 bases between them.